What follows is one T cell receptor beta chain and its context. What it binds is unknown. Time point given: cycle 4 day 1 (C4D1), after less than 7 weeks of nivolumab. Exposure to brentuximab vedotin varied, and each patient had relapsed following autologous stem cell transplantation. Classifying best responses yielded complete response, partial response or progressive disease. The data stem from a study of PD-1 blockade in classical Hodgkin lymphoma. As for the study in general: Administration of nivolumab to patients was at 3 mg/kg intravenously every 2 weeks.

CDR1 is MNHEY, CDR2 SVGAGI, per germline. V dropped 5 bases and J dropped 9 bases, with 17 bases sitting between them. CDR3 length equals 14 residues. Study-level results: The study found that TCR diversity rose significantly by C4D1 in CD4+ but not CD8+ cells. Those achieving complete response showed baseline diversity like newly diagnosed patients.

Some clones are missing from TCRdb's copy, which holds only in-frame ones; the method was immunoSEQ multiplex PCR. The sample has tens of thousands of clones, 90% seen once; the top ten hold approximately 3%. The chain uses TRBV6-5 and TRBJ2-1; either TRBD1 or TRBD2 may fit D (6 bases each). The clonotype was recovered from a human donor with classical Hodgkin lymphoma. The sequencing used peripheral blood mononuclear cells (PBMCs), collected before the fourth cycle of nivolumab. CDR3 DNA: TGTGCCAGCAGTCGCCGGGGGCAGGTGGGTGAGCAGTTCTTC. This gives the protein CASSRRGQVGEQFF.